The clone carrying this T cell receptor (beta chain) was counted a few times. This CDR3 comprises 14 residues. After removal of 5 bases from V and 3 bases from J, the junction contained 5 bases not matched to a gene. The germline gives CDR1 SGHKS, CDR2 YYEKEE (reference sequence). Via MiXCR, TCRdb re-called the RT-PCR reads, giving one row per CDR3 protein. The sample yields more than 600,000 distinct CDR3 sequences, around 14% seen once. This sequence joins TRBV5-5 and TRBJ2-7; 10 nucleotides match TRBD2. Source material: memory CD4+ T cells from blood. The origin of this receptor is a female donor in good health, serving as a healthy control. The CDR3 is CASRPGLADYEQYF. CDR3 bases: TGTGCCAGCAGACCAGGACTAGCGGACTACGAGCAGTACTTC. The complete variable domain, with remaining parts taken from reference TRBV5-5 and TRBJ2-7, reads DAGVTQSPTHLIKTRGQQVTLRCSPISGHKSVSWYQQVLGQGPQFIFQYYEKEERGRGNFPDRFSARQFPNYSSELNVNALLLGDSALYLCASRPGLADYEQYFGPGTRLTVT.